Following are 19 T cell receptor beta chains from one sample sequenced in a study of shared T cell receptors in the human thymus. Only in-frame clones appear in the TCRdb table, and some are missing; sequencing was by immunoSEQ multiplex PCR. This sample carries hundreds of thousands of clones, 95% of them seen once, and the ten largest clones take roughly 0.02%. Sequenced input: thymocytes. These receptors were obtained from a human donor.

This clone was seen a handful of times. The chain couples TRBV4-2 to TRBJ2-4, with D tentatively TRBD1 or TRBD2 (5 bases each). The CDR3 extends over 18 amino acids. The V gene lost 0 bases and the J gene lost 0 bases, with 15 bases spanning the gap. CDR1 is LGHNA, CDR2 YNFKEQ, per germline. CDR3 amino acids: CASSQEGEGVGAKNIQYF. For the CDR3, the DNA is TGTGCCAGCAGCCAAGAGGGGGAAGGGGTAGGAGCCAAAAACATTCAGTACTTC.

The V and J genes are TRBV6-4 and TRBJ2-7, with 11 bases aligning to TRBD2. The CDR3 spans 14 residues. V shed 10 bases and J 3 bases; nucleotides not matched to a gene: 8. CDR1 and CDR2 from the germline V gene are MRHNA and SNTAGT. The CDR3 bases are TGTGCCACAAAGTTACTAGCGGGAGACTACGAGCAGTACTTC. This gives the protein CATKLLAGDYEQYF.

CDR3 region: CASSQGVGTGANVLTF. In nucleotides, the CDR3 is TGTGCCAGCAGCCAAGGGGTGGGGACTGGGGCCAACGTCCTGACTTTC. This chain links TRBV14 with TRBJ2-6; D call uncertain. V lost 1 base and J 2 bases, leaving 9 bases between the germline ends. Germline lookup yields CDR1 SGHDN and CDR2 FVKESK. This CDR3 has 16 residues.

This chain's CDR3 is CASSLMGPTHDGYTF. CDR3 DNA: TGTGCCAGCAGTTTAATGGGACCGACCCATGATGGCTACACCTTC. J is TRBJ1-2 and V is TRBV27, with D tentatively TRBD1 (5 bases). This CDR3 region has 15 residues. CDR1 MNHEY and CDR2 SMNVEV come from the germline V gene (reference sequence). Trimming stripped 2 bases from V and 6 bases from J, with 16 bases between.

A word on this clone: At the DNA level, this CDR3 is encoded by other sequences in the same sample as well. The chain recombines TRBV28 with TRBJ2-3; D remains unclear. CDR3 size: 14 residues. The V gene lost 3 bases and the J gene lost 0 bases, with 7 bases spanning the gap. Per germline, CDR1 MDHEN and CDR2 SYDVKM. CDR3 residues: CASSLAGSTDTQYF. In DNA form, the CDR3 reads TGTGCCAGCAGTTTGGCAGGAAGCACAGATACGCAGTATTTT.

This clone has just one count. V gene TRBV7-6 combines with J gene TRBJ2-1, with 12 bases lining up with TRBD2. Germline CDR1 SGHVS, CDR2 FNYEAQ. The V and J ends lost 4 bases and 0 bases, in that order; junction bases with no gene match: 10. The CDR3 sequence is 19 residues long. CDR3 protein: CASSSPPETSGSSYNEQFF. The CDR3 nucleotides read TGTGCCAGCAGCTCCCCCCCGGAGACTAGCGGGAGCTCCTACAATGAGCAGTTCTTC.

The CDR3 region has the DNA TGTGCCAGCAGTTCCAACAGGGGGGCGGATTGTGAGCAGTTCTTC. The encoded protein is CASSSNRGADCEQFF. V and J are TRBV27 and TRBJ2-1; TRBD1 agrees at 8 bases. Germline V gene data show CDR1 as MNHEY and CDR2 as SMNVEV (reference sequence). Trimming took 4 bases from V and 9 from J; bases not matched to a gene: 11. There are 15 residues in the CDR3.

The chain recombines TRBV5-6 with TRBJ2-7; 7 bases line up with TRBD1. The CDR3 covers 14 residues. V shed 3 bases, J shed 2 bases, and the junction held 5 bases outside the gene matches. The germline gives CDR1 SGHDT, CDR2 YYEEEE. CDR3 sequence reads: CASSYRQGPYEQYF. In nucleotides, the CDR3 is TGTGCCAGCAGCTATAGACAGGGACCCTACGAGCAGTACTTC.

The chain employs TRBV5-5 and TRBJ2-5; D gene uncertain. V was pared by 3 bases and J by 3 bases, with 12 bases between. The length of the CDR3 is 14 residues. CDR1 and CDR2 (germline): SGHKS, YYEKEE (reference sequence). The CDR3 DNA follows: TGTGCCAGCAGCTCGGTGTATGGGGAAGAGACCCAGTACTTC. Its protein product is CASSSVYGEETQYF.

In DNA, the CDR3 is TGTGCCAGCAGGCCAACAGGGTCGGACTATGGCTACACCTTC. Amino acids: CASRPTGSDYGYTF. V and J are TRBV6-4 and TRBJ1-2; possibly TRBD1 for D (6 bases). Germline V gene sequence: CDR1 MRHNA, CDR2 SNTAGT. V lost 6 bases and J 3 bases, leaving 14 bases between the germline ends. CDR3 length: 14 residues.

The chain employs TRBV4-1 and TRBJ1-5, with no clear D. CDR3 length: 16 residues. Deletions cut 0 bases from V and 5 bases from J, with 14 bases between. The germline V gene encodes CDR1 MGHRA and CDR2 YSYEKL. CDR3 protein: CASSQESAGMDQPQHF. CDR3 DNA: TGCGCCAGCAGCCAAGAGTCGGCAGGCATGGATCAGCCCCAGCATTTT.

In nucleotides, the CDR3 is TGCGCCAGCAGCTTGGAGCCTGAGGCAACTAATGAAAAACTGTTTTTT. Translation: CASSLEPEATNEKLFF. The chain joins TRBV5-1 to TRBJ1-4; no reliable D call. V was shortened by 0 bases and J by 0 bases, with 9 bases between the two germline ends. Germline CDR1 and CDR2: SGHRS and YFSETQ. The CDR3 is 16 amino acids.

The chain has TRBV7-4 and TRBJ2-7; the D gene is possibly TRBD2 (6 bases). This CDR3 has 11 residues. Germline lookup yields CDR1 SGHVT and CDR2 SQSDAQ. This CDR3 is CASSCGTAVNV. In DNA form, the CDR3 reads TGTGCCAGCAGCTGCGGGACCGCTGTTAACGTC.

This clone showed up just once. The CDR3 reads CASSFPRGGARQPQHF. CDR3 bases: TGTGCCAGCAGTTTCCCTCGGGGGGGGGCGAGGCAGCCCCAGCATTTT. The V call is TRBV28, the J call TRBJ1-5, with D possibly TRBD1 on 6 matching bases. V was pared by 3 bases and J by 7 bases, with 19 bases between. CDR1 and CDR2 from the germline V gene are MDHEN and SYDVKM. This CDR3 comprises 16 residues.

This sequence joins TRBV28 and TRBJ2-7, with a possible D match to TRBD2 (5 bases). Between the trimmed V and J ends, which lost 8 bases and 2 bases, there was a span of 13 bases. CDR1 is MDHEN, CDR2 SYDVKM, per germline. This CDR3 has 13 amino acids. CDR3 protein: CASGLSRAYEQYF. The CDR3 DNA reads TGTGCCAGCGGACTCTCAAGAGCCTACGAGCAGTACTTC.

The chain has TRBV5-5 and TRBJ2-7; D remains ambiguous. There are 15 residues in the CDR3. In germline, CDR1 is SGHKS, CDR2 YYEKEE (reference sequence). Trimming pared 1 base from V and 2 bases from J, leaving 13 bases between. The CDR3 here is CASSLITRFAYEQYF. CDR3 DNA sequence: TGTGCCAGCAGCTTGATCACCCGATTTGCCTACGAGCAGTACTTC. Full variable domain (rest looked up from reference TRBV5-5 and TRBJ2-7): DAGVTQSPTHLIKTRGQQVTLRCSPISGHKSVSWYQQVLGQGPQFIFQYYEKEERGRGNFPDRFSARQFPNYSSELNVNALLLGDSALYLCASSLITRFAYEQYFGPGTRLTVT.

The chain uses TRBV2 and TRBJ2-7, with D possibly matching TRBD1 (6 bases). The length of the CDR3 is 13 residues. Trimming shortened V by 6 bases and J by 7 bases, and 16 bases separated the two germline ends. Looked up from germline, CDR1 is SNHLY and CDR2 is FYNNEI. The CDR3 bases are TGTGCCAGCAGGCTCTTCCTGGGGACAGAGCAGTACTTC. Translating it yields CASRLFLGTEQYF.

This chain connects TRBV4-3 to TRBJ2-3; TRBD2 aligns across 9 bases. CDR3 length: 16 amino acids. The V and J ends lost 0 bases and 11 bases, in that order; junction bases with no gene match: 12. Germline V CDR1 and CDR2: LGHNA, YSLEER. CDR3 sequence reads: CASSQDRGPSGNGQYF. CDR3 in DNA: TGCGCCAGCAGCCAAGATCGGGGTCCTAGCGGGAATGGGCAGTATTTT.

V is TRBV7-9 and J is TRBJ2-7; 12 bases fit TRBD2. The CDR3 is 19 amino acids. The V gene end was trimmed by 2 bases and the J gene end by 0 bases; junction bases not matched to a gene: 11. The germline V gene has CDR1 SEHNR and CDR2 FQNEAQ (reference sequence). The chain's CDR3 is CASSLPSGTSGFNSYEQYF. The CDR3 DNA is TGTGCCAGCAGCTTACCGAGCGGGACTAGCGGGTTTAACTCCTACGAGCAGTACTTC.